This T cell receptor beta chain stems from a study of blood T cell repertoires in COVID-19 (dated by TCRdb to the early 2020s). In the study overall: Collaborator samples came from the United States, Italy and Spain and covered acute and convalescent phases of COVID-19. Where available, HLA class I and class II types were taken from metadata supplied by the sample provider and were not determined by assay-based typing. The sample metadata nearly always contained a de-identified subject ID, COVID-19 status, age in years and sex. Deeply sampled blood TCRbeta repertoires from subjects exposed to, actively infected with, or recovered from COVID-19 were included in the dataset. Samples were obtained from the ongoing ImmuneRACE study (first 160 participants) and from about 1,300 subjects provided by 6 global collaborators. The repertoires were released in a freely available public database meant as a resource for research on the immune response to SARS-CoV-2. The material from the prospective study consisted of cDNA or gDNA derived from T cells, B-cell-depleted T cells, or PBMCs.

Summary of the overall study and its limitations: How much clinical and demographic metadata was included differed by source and by participant, and the metadata was provided uncurated.

Concerning this clone itself: What this receptor recognizes is not known. Base quality data are lacking; no much larger clone is found one base away.

Each collaborating institution followed its own protocols to collect whole blood in K2EDTA tubes. For TCRbeta analysis, collaborators shipped samples as frozen whole blood, isolated PBMCs, or DNA extracted from either of those sample types. TCRbeta CDR3 regions were amplified from genomic DNA using the immunoSEQ Assay, a bias-controlled multiplex PCR. In the source study's methods: The number of nucleated cells in each sample was estimated from the amplification of reference gene primers within the assay. To quantify the absolute abundance of each unique TCRbeta CDR3 rearrangement, sequence reads were collapsed and filtered. For each sample, productive Simpson clonality was calculated by taking the square root of Simpson's diversity index across productive rearrangements. Imported from immuneACCESS, the table was reduced by TCRdb to in-frame sequences with V and J called. These copies leave out some clones; in studies compared against another copy, an unresolved V gene accounts for under half, and the cause of the remainder is not known. V, J and clone size are taken as reported in that table, and D and trimming were inferred from the DNA itself. The sample records about 240,000 clones, around 86% of which are singletons. The ten largest clonotypes hold 9.5% to 15% of the sample.

The sequenced material came from peripheral blood. This TCR derives from a woman in her fifties or sixties with active or convalescent COVID-19.

The CDR3 amino acid sequence is: CASSSGTGGLYNEQFF. The nucleotide sequence is given as TGTGCCAGCAGCAGCGGGACAGGGGGCCTCTACAATGAGCAGTTCTTC. The sequence joins TRBV11-2 to TRBJ2-1; TRBD1 matches 12 bases in the middle. The CDR1 and CDR2 encoded by the germline V gene are SGHAT and FQNNGV. The V end gives up 5 bases and the J end 3 bases, leaving 5 bases in the junction not matched to a gene. Taken from cysteine to phenylalanine, the CDR3 has 16 residues. This entry keeps only the CDR3 DNA: 48 bases, framed from base 1.